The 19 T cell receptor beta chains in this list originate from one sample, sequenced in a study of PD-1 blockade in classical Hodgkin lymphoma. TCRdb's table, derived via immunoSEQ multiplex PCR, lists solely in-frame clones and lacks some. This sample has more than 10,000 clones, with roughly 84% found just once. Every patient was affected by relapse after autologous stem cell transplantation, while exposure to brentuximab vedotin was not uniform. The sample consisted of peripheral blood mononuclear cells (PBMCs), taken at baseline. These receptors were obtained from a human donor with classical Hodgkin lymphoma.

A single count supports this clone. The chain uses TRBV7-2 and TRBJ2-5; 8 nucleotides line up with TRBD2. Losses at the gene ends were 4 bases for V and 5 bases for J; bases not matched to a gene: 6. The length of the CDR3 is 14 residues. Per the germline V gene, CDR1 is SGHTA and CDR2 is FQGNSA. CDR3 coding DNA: TGTGCCAGCAGCTACGTAGCGGGGAGTGAGACCCAGTACTTC. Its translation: CASSYVAGSETQYF.

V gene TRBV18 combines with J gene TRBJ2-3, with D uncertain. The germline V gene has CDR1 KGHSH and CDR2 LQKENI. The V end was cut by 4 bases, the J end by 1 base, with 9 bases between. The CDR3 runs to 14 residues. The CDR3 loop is CASSQSVRTDTQYF. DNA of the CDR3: TGTGCCAGCTCACAGTCGGTCCGCACAGATACGCAGTATTTT.

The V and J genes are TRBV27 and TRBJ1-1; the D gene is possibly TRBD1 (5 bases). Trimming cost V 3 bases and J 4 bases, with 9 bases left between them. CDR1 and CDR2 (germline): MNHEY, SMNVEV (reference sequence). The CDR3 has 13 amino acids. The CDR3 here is CASSFQGGTEAFF. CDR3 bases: TGTGCCAGCAGTTTCCAGGGCGGCACTGAAGCTTTCTTT.

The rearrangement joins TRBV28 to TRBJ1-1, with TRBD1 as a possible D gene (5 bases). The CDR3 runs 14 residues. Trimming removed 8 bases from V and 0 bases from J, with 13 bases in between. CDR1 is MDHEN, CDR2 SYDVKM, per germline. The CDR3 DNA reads TGTGCCAGCTCAGGGCCGCCCATGAACACTGAAGCTTTCTTT. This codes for CASSGPPMNTEAFF. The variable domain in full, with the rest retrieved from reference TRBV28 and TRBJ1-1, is DVKVTQSSRYLVKRTGEKVFLECVQDMDHENMFWYRQDPGLGLRLIYFSYDVKMKEKGDIPEGYSVSREKKERFSLILESASTNQTSMYLCASSGPPMNTEAFFGQGTRLTVV.

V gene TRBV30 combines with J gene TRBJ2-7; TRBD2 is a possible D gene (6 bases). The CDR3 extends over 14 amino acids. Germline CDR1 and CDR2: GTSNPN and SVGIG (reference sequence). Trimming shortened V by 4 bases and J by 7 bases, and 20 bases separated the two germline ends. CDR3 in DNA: TGTGCCTGGACCCCGTTTGGAGGGTCGGGGGAGCAGTACTTC. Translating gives CAWTPFGGSGEQYF.

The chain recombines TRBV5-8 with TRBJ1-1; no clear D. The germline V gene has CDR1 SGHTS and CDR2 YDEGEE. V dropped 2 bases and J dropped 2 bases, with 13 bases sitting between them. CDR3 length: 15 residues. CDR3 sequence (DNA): TGTGCCAGCAGCTTCGAGACAACTTATAACACTGAAGCTTTCTTT. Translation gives CASSFETTYNTEAFF.

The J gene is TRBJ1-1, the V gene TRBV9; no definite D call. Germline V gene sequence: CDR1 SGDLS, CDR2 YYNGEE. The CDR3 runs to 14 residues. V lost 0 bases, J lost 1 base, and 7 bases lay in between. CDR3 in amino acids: CASSVASGNTEAFF. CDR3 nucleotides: TGTGCCAGCAGCGTAGCTTCAGGGAACACTGAAGCTTTCTTT.

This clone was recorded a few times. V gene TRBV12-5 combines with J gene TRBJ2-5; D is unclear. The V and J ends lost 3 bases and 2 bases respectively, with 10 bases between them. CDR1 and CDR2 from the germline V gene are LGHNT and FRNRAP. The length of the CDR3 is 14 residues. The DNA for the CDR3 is TGTGCTAGTGGTTTACCGGGTCTACAAGAGACCCAGTACTTC. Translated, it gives CASGLPGLQETQYF.

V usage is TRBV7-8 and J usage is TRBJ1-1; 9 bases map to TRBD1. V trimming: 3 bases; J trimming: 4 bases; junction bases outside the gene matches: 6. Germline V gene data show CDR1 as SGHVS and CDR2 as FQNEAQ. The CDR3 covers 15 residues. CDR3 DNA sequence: TGTGCCAGCAGCTTGGGTGGGACAGGGATCACTGAAGCTTTCTTT. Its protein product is CASSLGGTGITEAFF.

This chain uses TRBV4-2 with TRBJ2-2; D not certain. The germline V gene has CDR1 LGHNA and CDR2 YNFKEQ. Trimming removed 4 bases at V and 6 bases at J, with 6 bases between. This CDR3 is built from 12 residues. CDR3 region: CASSPVPGELFF. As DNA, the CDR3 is TGTGCCAGCAGCCCGGTCCCCGGGGAGCTGTTTTTT.

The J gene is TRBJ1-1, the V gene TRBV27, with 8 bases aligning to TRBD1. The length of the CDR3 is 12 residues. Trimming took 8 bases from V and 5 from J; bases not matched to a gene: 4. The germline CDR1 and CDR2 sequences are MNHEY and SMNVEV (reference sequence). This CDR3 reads CASWDRPTEAFF. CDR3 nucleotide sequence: TGTGCCAGCTGGGACAGGCCGACTGAAGCTTTCTTT.

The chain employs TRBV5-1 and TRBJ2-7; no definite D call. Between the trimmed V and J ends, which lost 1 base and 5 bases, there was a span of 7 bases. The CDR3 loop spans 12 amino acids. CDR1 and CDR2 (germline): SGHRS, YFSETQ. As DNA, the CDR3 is TGCGCCAGCAGCTTGCTGGGGAACGAGCAGTACTTC. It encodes CASSLLGNEQYF.

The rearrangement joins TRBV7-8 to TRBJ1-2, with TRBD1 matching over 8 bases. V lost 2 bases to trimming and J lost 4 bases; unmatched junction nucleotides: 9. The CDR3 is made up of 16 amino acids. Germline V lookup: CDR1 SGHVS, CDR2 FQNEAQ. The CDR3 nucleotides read TGTGCCAGCAGCTTAATCGACCGGACAGGGCCCTATGGCTACACCTTC. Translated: CASSLIDRTGPYGYTF.

CDR3 nucleotide sequence: TGTGCCAGCAGTCAGGGTACTCATATCACAGATACGCAGTATTTT. Its protein product is CASSQGTHITDTQYF. V and J are TRBV6-1 and TRBJ2-3; perhaps TRBD1 as D (5 bases). Germline V gives CDR1 MNHNS, CDR2 SASEGT. The CDR3 contains 15 residues. The V end was cut by 5 bases, the J end by 2 bases, with 14 bases between.

CDR3 coding DNA: TGTGCCAGTACCCGGGACAGGGGACTGAACACTGAAGCTTTCTTT. It specifies CASTRDRGLNTEAFF. The chain carries TRBV19 and TRBJ1-1; 10 bases align to TRBD1. With V trimmed by 7 bases and J by 0 bases, 5 bases remained unmatched. CDR1 and CDR2 from the germline V gene are LNHDA and SQIVND (reference sequence). The CDR3 spans 15 residues.

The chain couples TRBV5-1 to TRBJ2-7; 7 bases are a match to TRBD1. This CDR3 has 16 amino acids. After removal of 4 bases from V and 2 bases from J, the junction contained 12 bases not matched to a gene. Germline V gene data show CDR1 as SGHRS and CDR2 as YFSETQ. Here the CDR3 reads CASSPLAGTATYEQYF. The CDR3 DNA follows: TGCGCCAGCAGCCCCCTCGCCGGGACAGCTACCTACGAGCAGTACTTC.

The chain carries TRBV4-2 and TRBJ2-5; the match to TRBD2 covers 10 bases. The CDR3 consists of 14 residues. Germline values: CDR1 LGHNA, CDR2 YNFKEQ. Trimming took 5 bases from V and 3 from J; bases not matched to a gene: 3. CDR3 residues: CASSFGTSEETQYF. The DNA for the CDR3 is TGTGCCAGCAGCTTTGGGACTAGCGAAGAGACCCAGTACTTC.

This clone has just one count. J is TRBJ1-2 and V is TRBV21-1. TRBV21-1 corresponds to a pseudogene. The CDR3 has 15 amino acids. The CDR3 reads CASSKALGGFDGYTF. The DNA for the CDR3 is TGTGCCAGCAGCAAAGCGCTAGGGGGGTTTGATGGCTACACCTTC.

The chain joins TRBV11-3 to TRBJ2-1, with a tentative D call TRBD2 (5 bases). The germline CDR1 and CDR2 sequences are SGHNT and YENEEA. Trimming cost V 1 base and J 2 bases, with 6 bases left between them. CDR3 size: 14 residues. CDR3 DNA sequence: TGTGCCAGCAGCTTAGGGAGGACCTACAATGAGCAGTTCTTC. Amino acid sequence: CASSLGRTYNEQFF.